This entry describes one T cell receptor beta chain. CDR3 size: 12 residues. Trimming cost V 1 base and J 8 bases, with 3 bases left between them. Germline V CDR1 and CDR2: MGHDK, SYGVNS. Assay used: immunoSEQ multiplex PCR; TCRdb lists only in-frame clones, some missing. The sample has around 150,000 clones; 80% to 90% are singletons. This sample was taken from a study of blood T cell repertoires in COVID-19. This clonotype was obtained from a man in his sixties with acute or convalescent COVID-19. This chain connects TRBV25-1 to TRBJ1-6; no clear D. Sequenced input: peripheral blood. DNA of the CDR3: TGTGCCAGCAGTGAATCCGATTCACCCCTCCACTTT. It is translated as CASSESDSPLHF. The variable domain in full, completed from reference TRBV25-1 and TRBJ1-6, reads EADIYQTPRYLVIGTGKKITLECSQTMGHDKMYWYQQDPGMELHLIHYSYGVNSTEKGDLSSESTVSRIRTEHFPLTLESARPSHTSQYLCASSESDSPLHFGNGTRLTVT.